The clone carrying this TCR beta chain occurred once. Its antigen is as yet unknown. In the source study's methods: Filtering differed for immunoSEQ, which gave only junction sequences without quality scores. Measured with immunoSEQ multiplex PCR; TCRdb has only the in-frame clones, and not every one. The DNA was the basis for D and trimming; V, J and clone size are from that table. The sample shows some 680,000 clones, roughly 73% of them seen only once. The data were obtained in a study of shared clonotypes between healthy human individuals. The study's findings and limits: Non-shared clonotypes had lower generation probabilities than those shared by all four donors. In general, naive subsets displayed greater estimated richness than memory subsets did. Deeper or shallower sequencing was expected to change how clonotypes are shared among donors.

With V trimmed by 4 bases and J by 5 bases, 8 bases remained unmatched. This CDR3 has 14 residues. Germline CDR1 is SGHDN and CDR2 is FVKESK. The rearrangement links TRBV14 to TRBJ2-7; TRBD2 agrees at 7 bases. Sequencing used memory CD4+ T cells sorted from blood. As for subset: CD45RA-negative fraction. The TCR originated in a woman between 25 and 40 years old in good health. The CDR3 region has the DNA TGTGCCAGCAGCCGGCGGGAGTTTATCCACGAGCAGTACTTC. Translated, it gives CASSRREFIHEQYF.